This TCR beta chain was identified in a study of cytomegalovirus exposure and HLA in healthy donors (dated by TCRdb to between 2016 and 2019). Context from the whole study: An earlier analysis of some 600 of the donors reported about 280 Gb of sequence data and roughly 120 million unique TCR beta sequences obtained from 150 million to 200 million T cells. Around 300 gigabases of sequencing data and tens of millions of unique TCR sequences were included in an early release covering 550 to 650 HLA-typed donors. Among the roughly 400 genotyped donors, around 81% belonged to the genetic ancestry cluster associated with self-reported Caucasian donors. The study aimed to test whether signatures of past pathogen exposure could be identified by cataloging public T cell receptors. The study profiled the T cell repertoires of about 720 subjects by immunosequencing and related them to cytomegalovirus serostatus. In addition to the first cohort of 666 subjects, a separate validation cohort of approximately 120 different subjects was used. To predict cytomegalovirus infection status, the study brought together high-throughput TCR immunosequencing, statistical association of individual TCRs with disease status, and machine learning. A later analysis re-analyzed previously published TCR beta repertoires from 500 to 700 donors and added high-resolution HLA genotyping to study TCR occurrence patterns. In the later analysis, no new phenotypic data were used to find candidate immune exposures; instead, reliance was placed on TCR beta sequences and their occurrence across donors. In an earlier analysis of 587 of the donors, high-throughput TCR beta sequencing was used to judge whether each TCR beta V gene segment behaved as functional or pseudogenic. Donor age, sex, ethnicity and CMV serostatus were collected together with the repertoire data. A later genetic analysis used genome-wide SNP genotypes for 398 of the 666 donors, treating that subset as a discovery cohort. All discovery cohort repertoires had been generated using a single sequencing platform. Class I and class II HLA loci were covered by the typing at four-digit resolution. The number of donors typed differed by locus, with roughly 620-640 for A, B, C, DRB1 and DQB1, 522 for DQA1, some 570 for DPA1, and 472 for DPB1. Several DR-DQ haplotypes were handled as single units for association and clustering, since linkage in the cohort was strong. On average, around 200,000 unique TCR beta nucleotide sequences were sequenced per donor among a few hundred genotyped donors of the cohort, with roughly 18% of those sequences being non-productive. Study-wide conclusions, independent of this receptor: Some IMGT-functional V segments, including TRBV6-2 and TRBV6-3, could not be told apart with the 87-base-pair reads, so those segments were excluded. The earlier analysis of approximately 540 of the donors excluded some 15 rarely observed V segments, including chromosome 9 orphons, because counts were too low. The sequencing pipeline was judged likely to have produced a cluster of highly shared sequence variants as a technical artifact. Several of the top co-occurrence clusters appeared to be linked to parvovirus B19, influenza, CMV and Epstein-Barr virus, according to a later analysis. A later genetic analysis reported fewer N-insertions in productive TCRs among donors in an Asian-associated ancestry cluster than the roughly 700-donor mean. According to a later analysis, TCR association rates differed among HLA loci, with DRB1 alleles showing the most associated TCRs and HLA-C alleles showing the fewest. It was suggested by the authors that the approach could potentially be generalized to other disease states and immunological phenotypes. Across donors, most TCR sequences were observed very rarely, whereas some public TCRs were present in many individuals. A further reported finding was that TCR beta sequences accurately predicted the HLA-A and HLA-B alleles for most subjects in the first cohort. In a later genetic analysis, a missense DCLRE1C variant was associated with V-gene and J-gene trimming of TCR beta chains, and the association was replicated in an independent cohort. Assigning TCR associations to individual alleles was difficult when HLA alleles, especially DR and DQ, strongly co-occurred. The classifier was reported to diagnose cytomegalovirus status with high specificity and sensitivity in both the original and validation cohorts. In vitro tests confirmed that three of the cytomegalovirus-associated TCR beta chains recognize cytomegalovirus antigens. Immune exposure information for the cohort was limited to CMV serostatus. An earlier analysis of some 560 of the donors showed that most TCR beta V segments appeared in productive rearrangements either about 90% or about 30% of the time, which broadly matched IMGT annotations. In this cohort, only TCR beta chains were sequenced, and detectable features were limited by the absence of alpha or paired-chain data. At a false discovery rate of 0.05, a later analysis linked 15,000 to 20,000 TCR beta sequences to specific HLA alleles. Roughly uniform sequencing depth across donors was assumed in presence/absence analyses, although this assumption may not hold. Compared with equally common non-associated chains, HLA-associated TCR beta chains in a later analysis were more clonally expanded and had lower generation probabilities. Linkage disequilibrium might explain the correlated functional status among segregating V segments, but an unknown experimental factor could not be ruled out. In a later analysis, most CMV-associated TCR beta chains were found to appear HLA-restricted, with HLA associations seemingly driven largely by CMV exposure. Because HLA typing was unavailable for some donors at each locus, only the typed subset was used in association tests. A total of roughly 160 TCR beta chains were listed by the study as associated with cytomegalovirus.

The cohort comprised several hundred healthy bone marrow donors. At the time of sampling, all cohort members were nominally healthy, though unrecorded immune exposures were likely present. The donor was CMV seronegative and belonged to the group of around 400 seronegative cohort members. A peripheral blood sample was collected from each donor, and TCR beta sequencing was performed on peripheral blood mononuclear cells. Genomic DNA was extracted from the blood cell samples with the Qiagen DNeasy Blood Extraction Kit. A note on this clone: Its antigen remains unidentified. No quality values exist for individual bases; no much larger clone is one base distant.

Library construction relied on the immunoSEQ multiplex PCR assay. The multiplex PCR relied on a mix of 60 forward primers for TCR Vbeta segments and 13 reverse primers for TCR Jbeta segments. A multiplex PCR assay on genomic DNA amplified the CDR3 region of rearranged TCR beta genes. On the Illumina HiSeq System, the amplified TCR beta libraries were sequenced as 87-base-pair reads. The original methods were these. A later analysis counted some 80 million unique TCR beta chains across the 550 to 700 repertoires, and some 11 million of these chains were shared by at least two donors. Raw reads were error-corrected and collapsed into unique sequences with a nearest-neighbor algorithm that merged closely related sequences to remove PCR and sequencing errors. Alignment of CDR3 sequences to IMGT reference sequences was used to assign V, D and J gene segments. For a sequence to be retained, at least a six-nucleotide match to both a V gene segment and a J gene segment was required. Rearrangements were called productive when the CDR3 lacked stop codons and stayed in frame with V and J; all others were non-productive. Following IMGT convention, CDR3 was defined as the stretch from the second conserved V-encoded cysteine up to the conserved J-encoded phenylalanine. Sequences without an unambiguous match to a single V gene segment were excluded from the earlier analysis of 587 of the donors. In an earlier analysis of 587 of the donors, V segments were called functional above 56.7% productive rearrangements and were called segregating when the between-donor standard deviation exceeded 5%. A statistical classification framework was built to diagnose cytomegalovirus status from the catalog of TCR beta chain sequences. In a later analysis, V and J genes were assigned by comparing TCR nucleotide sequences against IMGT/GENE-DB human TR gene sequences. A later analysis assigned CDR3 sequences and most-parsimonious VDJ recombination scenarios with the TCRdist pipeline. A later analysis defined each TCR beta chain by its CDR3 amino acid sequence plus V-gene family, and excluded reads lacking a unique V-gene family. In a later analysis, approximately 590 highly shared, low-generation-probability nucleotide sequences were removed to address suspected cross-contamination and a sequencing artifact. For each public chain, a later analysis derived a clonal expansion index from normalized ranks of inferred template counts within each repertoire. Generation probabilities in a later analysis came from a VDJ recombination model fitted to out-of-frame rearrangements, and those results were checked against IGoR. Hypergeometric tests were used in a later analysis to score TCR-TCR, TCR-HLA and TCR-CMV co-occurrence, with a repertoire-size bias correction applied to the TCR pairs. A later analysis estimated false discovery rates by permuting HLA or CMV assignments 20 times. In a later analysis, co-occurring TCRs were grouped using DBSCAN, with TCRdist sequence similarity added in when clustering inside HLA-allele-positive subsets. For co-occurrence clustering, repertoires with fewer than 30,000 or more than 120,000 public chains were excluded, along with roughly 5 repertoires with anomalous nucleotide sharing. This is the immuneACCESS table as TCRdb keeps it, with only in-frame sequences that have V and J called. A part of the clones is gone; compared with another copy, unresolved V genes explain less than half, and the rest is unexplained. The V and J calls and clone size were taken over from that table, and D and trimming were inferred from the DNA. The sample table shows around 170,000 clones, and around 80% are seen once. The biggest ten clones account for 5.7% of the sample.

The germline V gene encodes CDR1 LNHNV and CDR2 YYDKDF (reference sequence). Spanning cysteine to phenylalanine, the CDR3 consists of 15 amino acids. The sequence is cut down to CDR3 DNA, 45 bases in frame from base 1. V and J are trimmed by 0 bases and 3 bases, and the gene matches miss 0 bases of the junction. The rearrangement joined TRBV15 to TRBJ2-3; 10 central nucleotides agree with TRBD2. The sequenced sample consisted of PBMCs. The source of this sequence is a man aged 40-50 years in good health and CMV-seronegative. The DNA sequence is TGTGCCACCAGCAGAGATAGCGGGGGGACAGATACGCAGTATTTT. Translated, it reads CATSRDSGGTDTQYF.